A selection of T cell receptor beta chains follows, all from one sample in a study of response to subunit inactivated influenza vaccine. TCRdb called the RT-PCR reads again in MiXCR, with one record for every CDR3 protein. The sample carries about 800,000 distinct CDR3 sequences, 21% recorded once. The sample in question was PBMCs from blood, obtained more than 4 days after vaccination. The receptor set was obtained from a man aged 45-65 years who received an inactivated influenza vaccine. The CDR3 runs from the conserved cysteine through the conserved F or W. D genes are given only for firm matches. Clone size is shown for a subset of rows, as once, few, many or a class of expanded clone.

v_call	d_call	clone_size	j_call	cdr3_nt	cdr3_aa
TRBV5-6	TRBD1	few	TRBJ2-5	TGTGCCAGCAGCCCCGTTGACAGGGGTGAGACCCAGTACTTC	CASSPVDRGETQYF
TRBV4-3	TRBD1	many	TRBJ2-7	TGCGCCAGCAGCCAAAACTACGGGGACAGAAGCTACGAGCAGTACTTC	CASSQNYGDRSYEQYF
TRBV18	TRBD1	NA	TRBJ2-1	TGTGCCAGCTCACCCGCGGGACAGGCCAAGGGAGAGCAGTTCTTC	CASSPAGQAKGEQFF
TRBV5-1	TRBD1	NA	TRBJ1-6	TGCGCCAGCAGCTTGAGGACAGGGGATGGTTCACCCCTCCACTTT	CASSLRTGDGSPLHF
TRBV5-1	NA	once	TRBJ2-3	TGCGCCAGCAGACGGGCCACTACCATCACAGATACGCAGTATTTT	CASRRATTITDTQYF
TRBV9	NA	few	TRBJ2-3	TGTGCCAGCAGCGTGGGGGGATTTAGCACAGATACGCAGTATTTT	CASSVGGFSTDTQYF
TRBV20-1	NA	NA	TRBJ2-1	TGCAGTGCCAGAAGGGGGGCAGATGAGCAGTTCTTC	CSARRGADEQFF
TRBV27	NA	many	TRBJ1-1	TGTGCCAGCAGTTTTGTGGGGGATACTGAAGCTTTCTTT	CASSFVGDTEAFF
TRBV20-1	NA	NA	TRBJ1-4	TGCAGTGCTAGAGATCCTAAGGGGATATATGAAAAACTGTTTTTT	CSARDPKGIYEKLFF
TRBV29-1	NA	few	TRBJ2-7	TGCAGCGTTGAGGCGGGAACTCCCTCCTACGAGCAGTACTTC	CSVEAGTPSYEQYF
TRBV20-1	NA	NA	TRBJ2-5	TGCAGTGCTCCGATCGACAGGACCCAGTACTTC	CSAPIDRTQYF
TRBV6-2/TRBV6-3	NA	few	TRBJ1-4	TGTGCCAGCAGTTCCCGGGGGCACCTTAATGAAAAACTGTTTTTT	CASSSRGHLNEKLFF
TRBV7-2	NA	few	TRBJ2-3	TGTGCCAGCAGTCAGCACGCGACAGGTCCAGATACGCAGTATTTT	CASSQHATGPDTQYF
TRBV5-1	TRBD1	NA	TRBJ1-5	TGCGCCAGCAGCTTGGGGGGACAGGACTCATATAGCAATCAGCCCCAGCATTTT	CASSLGGQDSYSNQPQHF
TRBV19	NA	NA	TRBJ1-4	TGTGCCAGTAGAAAAAGTGAAAAACTGTTTTTT	CASRKSEKLFF
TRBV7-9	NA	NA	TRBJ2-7	TGTGCCAGCAGTCACCACGCAGTCAATTACGAGCAGTACTTC	CASSHHAVNYEQYF
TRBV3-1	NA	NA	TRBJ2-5	TGTGCCTGCAGCCAAGGACGGCAGCCTCAAGAGACCCAGTACTTC	CACSQGRQPQETQYF
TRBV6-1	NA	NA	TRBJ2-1	TGTGCCAGCAGCATGTGGGACGGCGCCGGTTACAATGAGCAGTTCTTC	CASSMWDGAGYNEQFF
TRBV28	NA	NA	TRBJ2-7	TGTGCCAGCAGTTTATACGGGGACGCCTACGAGCAGTACTTC	CASSLYGDAYEQYF
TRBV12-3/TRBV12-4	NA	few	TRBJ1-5	TGTGCCAGCAGTGCCGGGCCCACACGGCCCCAGCATTTT	CASSAGPTRPQHF
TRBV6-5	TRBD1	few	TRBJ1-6	TGTGCCAGCAGTTTAGACAGGGTCGGTTCACCCCTCCACTTT	CASSLDRVGSPLHF
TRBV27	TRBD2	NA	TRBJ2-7	TGTGCCAGCAGTTCCGGGGGGGGAGGTGCCTACGAGCAGTACTTC	CASSSGGGGAYEQYF
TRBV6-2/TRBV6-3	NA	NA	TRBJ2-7	TGTGCCAGCAGAAACCCCGGGGGTTCCTACGAGCAGTACTTC	CASRNPGGSYEQYF
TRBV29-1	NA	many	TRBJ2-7	TGCAGCGTCGCCCAACGACAGGACTCCTACGAGCAGTACTTC	CSVAQRQDSYEQYF
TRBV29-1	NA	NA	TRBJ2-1	TGCAGCGTGGGGGGGGCTTATGGTGAGCAGTTCTTC	CSVGGAYGEQFF
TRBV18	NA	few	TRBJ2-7	TGTGCCAGCTCACATGACACCGCCAACTACGAGCAGTACTTC	CASSHDTANYEQYF
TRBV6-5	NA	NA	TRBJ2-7	TGTGCCAGCAGTTCCGCAGGGGGGGGGACCGAACGGCGGTACTTC	CASSSAGGGTERRYF
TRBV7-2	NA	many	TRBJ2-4	TGTGCCAGCAGTGCCGCCACGGGGCGGAACATTCAGTACTTC	CASSAATGRNIQYF
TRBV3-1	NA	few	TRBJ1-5	TGTGCCAGCAGCCAGTCGTATAGCAATCAGCCCCAGCATTTT	CASSQSYSNQPQHF
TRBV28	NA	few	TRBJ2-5	TGTGCCAGCAGGTCGGGAGGGGGCAGCGAGACCCAGTACTTC	CASRSGGGSETQYF
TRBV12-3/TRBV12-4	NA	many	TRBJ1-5	TGTGCCAGCAGTTTAAGCGGGTTGGGTAGGGATCAGCCCCAGCATTTT	CASSLSGLGRDQPQHF
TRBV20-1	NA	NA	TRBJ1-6	TGCAGTGCTAGAGATCTAGGCAGGGGAATTGGATCACCCCTCCACTTT	CSARDLGRGIGSPLHF
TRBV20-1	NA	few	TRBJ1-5	TGCAGTGCTAGGAAGGGGGGGAGCAATCAGCCCCAGCATTTT	CSARKGGSNQPQHF
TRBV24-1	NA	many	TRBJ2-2	TGTGCCACCAGTGGAAGTACCGGGGAGCTGTTTTTT	CATSGSTGELFF
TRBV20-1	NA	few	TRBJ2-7	TGCAGTGCTAGAGACACAGTCTCCTACGAGCAGTACTTC	CSARDTVSYEQYF
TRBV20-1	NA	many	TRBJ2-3	TGCAGTGCTAGGGTAGATACGCAGTATTTT	CSARVDTQYF
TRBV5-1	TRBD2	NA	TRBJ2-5	TGCGCCAGCAGACCGTCGACTAGCGGGGGAGGTGAGACCCAGTACTTC	CASRPSTSGGGETQYF
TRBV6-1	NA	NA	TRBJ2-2	TGTGCCAGCACTAGTGCGGGCGTTGGTACCGGGGAGCTGTTTTTT	CASTSAGVGTGELFF
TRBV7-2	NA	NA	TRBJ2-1	TGTGCCAGCACCACGTGGGCTTACAATGAGCAGTTCTTC	CASTTWAYNEQFF
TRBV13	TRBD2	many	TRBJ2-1	TGTGCCAGCAGCTTAGAGGCTAGCGGGAGGGGGGGTAACAATGAGCAGTTCTTC	CASSLEASGRGGNNEQFF
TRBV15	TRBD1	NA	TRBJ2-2	TGTGCCACTTCTGAACAGGGGTCTAACACCGGGGAGCTGTTTTTT	CATSEQGSNTGELFF
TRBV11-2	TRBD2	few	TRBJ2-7	TGTGCCAGCAGCCGGGAGGGGGGGAGGCGACTCGAGCAGTACTTC	CASSREGGRRLEQYF
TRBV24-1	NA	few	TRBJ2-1	TGTGCCACCAGTGAACCGAGCCTTGAGGCTGAGCAGTTCTTC	CATSEPSLEAEQFF
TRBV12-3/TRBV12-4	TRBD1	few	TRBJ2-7	TGTGCCAGCAGCCGACAGGGGGGTCGCGAGCAGTACTTC	CASSRQGGREQYF